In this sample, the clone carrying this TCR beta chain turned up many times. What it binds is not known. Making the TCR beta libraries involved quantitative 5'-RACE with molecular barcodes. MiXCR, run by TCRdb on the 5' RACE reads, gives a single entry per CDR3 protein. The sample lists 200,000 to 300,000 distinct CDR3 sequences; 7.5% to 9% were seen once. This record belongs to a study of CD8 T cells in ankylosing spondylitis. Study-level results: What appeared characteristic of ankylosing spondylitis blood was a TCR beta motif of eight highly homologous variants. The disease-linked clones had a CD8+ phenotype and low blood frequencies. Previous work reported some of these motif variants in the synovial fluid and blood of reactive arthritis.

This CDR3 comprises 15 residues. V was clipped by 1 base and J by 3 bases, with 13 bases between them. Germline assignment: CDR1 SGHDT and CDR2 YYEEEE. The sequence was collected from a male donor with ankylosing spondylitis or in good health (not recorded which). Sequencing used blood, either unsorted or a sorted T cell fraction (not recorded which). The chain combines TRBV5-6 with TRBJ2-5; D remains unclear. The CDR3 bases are TGTGCCAGCAGCTTGTACAGCCTCCATGAAGAGACCCAGTACTTC. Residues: CASSLYSLHEETQYF.